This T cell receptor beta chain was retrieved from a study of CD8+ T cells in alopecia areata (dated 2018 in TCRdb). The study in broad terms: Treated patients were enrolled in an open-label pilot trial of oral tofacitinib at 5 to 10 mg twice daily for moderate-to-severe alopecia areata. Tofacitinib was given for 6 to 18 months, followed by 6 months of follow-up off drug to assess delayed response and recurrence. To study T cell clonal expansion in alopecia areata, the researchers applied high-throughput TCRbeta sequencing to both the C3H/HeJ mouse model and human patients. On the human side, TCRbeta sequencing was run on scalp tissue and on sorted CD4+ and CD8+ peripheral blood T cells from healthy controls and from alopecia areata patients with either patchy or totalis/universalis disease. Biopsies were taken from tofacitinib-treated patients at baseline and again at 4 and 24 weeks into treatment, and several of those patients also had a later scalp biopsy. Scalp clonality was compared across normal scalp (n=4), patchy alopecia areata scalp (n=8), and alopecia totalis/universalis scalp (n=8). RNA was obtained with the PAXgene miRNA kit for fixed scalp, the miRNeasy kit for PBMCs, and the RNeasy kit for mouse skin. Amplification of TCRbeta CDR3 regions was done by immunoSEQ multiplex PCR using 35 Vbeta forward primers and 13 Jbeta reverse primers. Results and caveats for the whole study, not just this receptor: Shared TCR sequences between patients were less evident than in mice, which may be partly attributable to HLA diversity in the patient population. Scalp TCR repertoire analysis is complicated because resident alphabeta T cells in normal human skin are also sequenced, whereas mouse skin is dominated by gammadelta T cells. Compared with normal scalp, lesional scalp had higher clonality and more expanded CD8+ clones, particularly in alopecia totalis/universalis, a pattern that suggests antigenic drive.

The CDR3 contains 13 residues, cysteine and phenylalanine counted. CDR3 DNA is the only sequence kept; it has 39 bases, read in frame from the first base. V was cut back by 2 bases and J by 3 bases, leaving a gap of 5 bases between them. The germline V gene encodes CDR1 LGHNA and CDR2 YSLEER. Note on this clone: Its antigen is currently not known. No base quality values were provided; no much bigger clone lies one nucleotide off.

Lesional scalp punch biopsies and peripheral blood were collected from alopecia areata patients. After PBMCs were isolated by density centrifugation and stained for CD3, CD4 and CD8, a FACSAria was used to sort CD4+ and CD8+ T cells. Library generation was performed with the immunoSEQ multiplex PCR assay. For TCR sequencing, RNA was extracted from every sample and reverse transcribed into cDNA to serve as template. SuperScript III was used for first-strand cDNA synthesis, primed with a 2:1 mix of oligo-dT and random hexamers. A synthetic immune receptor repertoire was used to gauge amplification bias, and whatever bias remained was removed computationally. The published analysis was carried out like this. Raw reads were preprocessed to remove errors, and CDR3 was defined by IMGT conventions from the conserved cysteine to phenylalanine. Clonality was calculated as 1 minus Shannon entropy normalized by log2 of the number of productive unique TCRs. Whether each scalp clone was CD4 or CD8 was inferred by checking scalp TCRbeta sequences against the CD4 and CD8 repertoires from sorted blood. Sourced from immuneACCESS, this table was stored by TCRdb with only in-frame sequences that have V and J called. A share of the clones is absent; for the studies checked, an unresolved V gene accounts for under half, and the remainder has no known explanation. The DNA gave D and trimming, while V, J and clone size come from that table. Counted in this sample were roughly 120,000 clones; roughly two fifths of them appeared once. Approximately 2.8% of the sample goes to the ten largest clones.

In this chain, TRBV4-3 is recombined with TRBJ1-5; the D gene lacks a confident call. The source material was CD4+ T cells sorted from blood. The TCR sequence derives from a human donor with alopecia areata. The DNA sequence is TGCGCCAGCAGCCAATCCCCCAATCAGCCCCAGCATTTT. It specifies CASSQSPNQPQHF.